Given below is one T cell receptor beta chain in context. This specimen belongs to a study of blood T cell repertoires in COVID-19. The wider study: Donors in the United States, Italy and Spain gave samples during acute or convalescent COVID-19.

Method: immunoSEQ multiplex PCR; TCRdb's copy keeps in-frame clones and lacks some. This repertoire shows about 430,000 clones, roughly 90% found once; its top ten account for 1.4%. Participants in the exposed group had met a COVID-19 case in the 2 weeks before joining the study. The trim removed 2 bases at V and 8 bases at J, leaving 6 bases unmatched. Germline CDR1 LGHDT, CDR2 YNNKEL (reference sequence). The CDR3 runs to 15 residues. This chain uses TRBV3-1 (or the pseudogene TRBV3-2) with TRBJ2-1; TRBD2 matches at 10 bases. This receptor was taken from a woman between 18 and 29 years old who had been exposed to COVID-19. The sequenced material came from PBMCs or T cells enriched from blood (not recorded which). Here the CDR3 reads CASSQKRGGLDEQFF. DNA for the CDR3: TGTGCCAGCAGCCAAAAGCGGGGGGGCCTCGATGAGCAGTTCTTC.